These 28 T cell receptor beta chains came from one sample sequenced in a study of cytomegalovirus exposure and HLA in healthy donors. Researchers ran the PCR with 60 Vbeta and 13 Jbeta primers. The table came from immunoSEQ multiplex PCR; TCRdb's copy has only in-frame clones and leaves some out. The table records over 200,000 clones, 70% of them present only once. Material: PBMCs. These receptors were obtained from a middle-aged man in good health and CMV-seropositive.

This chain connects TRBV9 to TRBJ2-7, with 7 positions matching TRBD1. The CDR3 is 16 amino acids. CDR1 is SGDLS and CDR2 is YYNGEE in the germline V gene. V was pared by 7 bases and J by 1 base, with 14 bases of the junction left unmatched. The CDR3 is CASENRTGLNSYEQYF. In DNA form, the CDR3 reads TGTGCCAGCGAGAACCGGACAGGCCTTAATTCCTACGAGCAGTACTTC.

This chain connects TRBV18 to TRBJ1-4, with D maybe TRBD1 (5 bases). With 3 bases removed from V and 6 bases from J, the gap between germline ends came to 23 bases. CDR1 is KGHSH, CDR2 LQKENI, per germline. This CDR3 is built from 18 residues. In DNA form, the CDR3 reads TGTGCCAGCTCACCCTCTAGGCAGGGTAATCTTGGAGATGAAAAACTGTTTTTT. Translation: CASSPSRQGNLGDEKLFF.

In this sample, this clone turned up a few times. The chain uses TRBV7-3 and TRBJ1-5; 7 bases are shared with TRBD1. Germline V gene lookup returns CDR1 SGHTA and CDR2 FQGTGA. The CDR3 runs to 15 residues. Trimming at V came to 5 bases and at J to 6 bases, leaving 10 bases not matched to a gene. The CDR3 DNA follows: TGTGCCAGCAGCAAACTACAGGGGCCTAGTCAGCCCCAGCATTTT. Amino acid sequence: CASSKLQGPSQPQHF.

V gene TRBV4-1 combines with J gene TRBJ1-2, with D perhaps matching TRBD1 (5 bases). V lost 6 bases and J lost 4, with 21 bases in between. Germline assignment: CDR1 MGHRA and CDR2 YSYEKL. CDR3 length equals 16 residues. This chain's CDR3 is CASRDYEGEFFYGYTF. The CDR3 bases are TGCGCCAGCAGGGACTATGAAGGGGAATTCTTCTATGGCTACACCTTC.

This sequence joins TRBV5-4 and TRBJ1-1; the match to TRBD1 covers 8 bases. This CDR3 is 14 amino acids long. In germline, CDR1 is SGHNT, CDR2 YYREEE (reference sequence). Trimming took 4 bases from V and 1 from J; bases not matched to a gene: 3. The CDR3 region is CASSQGAENTEAFF. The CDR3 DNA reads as TGTGCCAGCAGCCAGGGGGCTGAGAACACTGAAGCTTTCTTT.

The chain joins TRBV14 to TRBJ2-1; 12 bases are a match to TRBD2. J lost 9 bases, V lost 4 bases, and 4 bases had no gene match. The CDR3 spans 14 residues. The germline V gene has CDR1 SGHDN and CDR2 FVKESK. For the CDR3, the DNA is TGTGCCAGCAGCCCGCTAGCGGGGGGGCGTGAGCAGTTCTTC. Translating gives CASSPLAGGREQFF. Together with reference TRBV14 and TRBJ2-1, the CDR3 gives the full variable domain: EAGVTQFPSHSVIEKGQTVTLRCDPISGHDNLYWYRRVMGKEIKFLLHFVKESKQDESGMPNNRFLAERTGGTYSTLKVQPAELEDSGVYFCASSPLAGGREQFFGPGTRLTVL.

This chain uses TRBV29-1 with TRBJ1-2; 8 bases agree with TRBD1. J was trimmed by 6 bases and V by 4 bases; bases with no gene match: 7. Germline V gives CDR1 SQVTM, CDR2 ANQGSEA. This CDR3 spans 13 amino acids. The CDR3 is CSVVRRQGNGYTF. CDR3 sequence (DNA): TGCAGCGTTGTTAGGAGACAGGGGAATGGCTACACCTTC.

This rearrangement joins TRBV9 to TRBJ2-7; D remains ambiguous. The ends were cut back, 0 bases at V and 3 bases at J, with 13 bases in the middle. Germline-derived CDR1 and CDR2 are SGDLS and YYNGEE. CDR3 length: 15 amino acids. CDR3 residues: CASSVAPGLDYEQYF. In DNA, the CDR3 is TGTGCCAGCAGCGTAGCTCCGGGTCTCGACTACGAGCAGTACTTC.

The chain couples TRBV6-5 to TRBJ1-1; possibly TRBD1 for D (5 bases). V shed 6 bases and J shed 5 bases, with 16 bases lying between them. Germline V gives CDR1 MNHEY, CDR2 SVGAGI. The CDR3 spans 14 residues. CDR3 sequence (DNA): TGTGCCAGCAGCCAAACCCCGGGGGGGACTGAAGCTTTCTTT. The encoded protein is CASSQTPGGTEAFF.

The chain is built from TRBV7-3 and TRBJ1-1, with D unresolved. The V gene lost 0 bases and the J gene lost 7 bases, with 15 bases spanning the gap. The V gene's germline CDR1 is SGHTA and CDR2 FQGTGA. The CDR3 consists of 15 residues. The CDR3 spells CASSLTELPRGEAFF. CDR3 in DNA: TGTGCCAGCAGCTTAACGGAACTCCCCCGGGGTGAAGCTTTCTTT.

DNA for the CDR3: TGTGCCAGCGGGGGCTTTCGGGGCAGGGGGGCTGAAAAACTGTTTTTT. Amino acids: CASGGFRGRGAEKLFF. J is TRBJ1-4 and V is TRBV27, with 7 bases identical to TRBD1. This CDR3 spans 16 amino acids. The trim removed 8 bases at V and 7 bases at J, leaving 16 bases unmatched. Germline V gives CDR1 MNHEY, CDR2 SMNVEV (reference sequence).

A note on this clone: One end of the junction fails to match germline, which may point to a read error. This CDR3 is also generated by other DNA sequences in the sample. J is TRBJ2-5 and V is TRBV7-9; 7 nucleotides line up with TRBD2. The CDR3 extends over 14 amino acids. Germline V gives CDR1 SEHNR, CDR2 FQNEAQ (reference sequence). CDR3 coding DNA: TGCGCCAGCAGGACCGGGACTAACCAAGAGACCCAGTACTTC. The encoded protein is CASRTGTNQETQYF.

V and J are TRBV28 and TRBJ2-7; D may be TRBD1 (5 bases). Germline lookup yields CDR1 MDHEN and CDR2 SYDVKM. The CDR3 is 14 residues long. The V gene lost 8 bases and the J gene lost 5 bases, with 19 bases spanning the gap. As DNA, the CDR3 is TGTGCCAGCGTGGAATCGTCAGGGTGGGACGAGCAGTACTTC. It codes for CASVESSGWDEQYF.

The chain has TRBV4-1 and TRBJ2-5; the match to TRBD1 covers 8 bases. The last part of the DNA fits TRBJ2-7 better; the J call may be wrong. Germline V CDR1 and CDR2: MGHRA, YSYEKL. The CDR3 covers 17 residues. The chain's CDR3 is CASSQEGRTGSSYEQYF. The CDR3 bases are TGCGCCAGCAGCCAAGAGGGGCGGACAGGGAGCTCCTACGAGCAGTACTTC.

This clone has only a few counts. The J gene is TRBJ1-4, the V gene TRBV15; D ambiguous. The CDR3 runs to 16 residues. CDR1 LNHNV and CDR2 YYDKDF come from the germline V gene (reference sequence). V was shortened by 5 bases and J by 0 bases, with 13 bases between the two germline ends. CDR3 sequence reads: CATSDASFATNEKLFF. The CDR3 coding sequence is TGTGCCACCAGCGACGCTAGCTTTGCAACTAATGAAAAACTGTTTTTT.

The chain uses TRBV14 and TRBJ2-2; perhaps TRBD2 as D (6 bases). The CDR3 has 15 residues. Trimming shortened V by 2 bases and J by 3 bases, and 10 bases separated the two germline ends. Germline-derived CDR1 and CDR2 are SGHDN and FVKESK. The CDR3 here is CASSQWGEDTGELFF. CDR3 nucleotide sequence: TGTGCCAGCAGCCAATGGGGGGAGGACACCGGGGAGCTGTTTTTT.

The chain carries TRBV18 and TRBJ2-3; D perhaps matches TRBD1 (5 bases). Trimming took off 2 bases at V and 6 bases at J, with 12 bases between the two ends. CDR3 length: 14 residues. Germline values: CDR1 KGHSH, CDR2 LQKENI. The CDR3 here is CASSPSPRADTQYF. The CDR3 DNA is TGTGCCAGCTCACCATCCCCCAGGGCGGATACGCAGTATTTT.

CDR3 sequence reads: CASSAGGGTQYEQYF. DNA of the CDR3: TGTGCCAGCAGCGCGGGGGGGGGCACTCAGTACGAGCAGTACTTC. This chain connects TRBV9 to TRBJ2-7; TRBD2 matches 8 bases. Per the germline V gene, CDR1 is SGDLS and CDR2 is YYNGEE. The CDR3 consists of 15 residues. V shed 3 bases and J 4 bases; nucleotides not matched to a gene: 9.

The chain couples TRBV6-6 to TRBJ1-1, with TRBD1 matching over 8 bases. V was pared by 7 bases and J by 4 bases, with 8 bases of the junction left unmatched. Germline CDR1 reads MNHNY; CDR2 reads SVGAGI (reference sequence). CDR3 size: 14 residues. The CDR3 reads CASTATGGGTEAFF. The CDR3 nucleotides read TGTGCCAGCACCGCCACAGGGGGGGGCACTGAAGCTTTCTTT.

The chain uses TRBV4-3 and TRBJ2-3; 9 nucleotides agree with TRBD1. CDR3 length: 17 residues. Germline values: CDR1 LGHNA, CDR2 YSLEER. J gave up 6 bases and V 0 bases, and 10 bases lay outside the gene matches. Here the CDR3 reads CASSQDVPRGTGDTQYF. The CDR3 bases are TGCGCCAGCAGCCAAGACGTCCCGCGGGGGACAGGGGATACGCAGTATTTT.

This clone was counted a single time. The CDR3 loop reads CASSSGTGAFYSPLHF. CDR3 nucleotide sequence: TGTGCCAGCAGCTCGGGGACAGGGGCTTTTTATTCACCCCTCCACTTT. The rearrangement joins TRBV5-6 to TRBJ1-6; 10 nucleotides align to TRBD1. Germline assignment: CDR1 SGHDT and CDR2 YYEEEE. V was clipped by 3 bases and J by 8 bases; unmatched bases: 8. This CDR3 contains 16 residues.

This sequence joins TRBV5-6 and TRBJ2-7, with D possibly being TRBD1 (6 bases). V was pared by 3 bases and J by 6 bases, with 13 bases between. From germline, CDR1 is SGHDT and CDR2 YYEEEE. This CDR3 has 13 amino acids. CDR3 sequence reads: CASSWDTACEQYF. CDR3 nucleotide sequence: TGTGCCAGCAGCTGGGACACAGCCTGCGAGCAGTACTTC.

CDR3 amino acids: CASSPMDRYQETQYF. The CDR3 DNA reads TGTGCCAGCAGCCCAATGGACAGGTACCAAGAGACCCAGTACTTC. The chain employs TRBV7-2 and TRBJ2-5, with 7 positions matching TRBD1. The germline V gene encodes CDR1 SGHTA and CDR2 FQGNSA. The CDR3 extends over 15 amino acids. V shed 5 bases, J shed 0 bases, and the junction held 6 bases outside the gene matches.

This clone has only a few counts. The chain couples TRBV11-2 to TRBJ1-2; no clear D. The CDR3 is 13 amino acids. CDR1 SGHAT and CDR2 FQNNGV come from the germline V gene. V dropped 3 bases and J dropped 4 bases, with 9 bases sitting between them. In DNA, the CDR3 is TGTGCCAGCAGCTTGGAGCTCGGCTATGGCTACACCTTC. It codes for CASSLELGYGYTF.

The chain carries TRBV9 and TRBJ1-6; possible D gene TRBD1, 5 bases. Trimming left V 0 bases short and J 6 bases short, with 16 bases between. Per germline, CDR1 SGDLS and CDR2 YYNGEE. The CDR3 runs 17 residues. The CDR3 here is CASSVEASGKANSPLHF. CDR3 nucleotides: TGTGCCAGCAGCGTAGAAGCCTCAGGGAAGGCTAATTCACCCCTCCACTTT.

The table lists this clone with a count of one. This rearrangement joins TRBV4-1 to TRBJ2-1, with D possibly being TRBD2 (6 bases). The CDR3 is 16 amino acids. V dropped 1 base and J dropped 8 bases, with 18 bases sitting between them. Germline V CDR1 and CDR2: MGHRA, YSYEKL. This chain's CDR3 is CASSQGGTPPADEQFF. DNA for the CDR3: TGCGCCAGCAGCCAAGGCGGGACTCCACCGGCGGATGAGCAGTTCTTC.

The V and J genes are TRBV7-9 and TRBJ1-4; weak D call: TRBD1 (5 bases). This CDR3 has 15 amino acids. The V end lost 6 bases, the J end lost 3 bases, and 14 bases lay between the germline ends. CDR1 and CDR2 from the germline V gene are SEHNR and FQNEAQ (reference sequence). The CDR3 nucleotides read TGTGCCAGCAGGCCCAGGGAGGGCCCTAATGAAAAACTGTTTTTT. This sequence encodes CASRPREGPNEKLFF.

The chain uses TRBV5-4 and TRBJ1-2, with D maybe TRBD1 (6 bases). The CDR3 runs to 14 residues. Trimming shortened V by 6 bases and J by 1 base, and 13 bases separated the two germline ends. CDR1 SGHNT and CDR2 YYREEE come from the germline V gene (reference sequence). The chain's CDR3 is CASTKGVYNYGYTF. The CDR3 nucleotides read TGTGCCAGCACCAAGGGGGTATATAACTATGGCTACACCTTC.